These 10 T cell receptor beta chains share one sample of origin, sequenced in a study of cytomegalovirus exposure and HLA in healthy donors. PCR was performed using 60 Vbeta and 13 Jbeta primers. Method: immunoSEQ multiplex PCR; TCRdb's copy keeps in-frame clones and lacks some. The sample lists more than 130,000 clones, around four fifths seen once, with approximately 2.1% in the top ten. The specimen sequenced was PBMCs. These receptors all come from a young man in good health and CMV-seronegative.

V gene TRBV4-1 combines with J gene TRBJ2-1, with 9 bases that match TRBD1. This CDR3 has 16 residues. V lost 3 bases to trimming and J lost 4 bases; unmatched junction nucleotides: 7. CDR1 and CDR2 (germline): MGHRA, YSYEKL. This CDR3 is CASSHRDRVGYNEQFF. CDR3 sequence (DNA): TGCGCCAGCAGCCACCGGGACAGGGTAGGGTACAATGAGCAGTTCTTC.

This rearrangement joins TRBV2 to TRBJ2-5; perhaps TRBD1 as D (6 bases). CDR3 size: 14 residues. CDR1 is SNHLY, CDR2 FYNNEI, per germline. Trimming removed 6 bases at V and 2 bases at J, with 13 bases between. The CDR3 spells CASSARQVQETQYF. The CDR3 DNA is TGTGCCAGCAGCGCTAGACAGGTTCAAGAGACCCAGTACTTC.

The chain employs TRBV5-1 and TRBJ1-2; D is undetermined. With 4 bases removed from V and 7 bases from J, the gap between germline ends came to 11 bases. This CDR3 has 12 residues. Germline assignment: CDR1 SGHRS and CDR2 YFSETQ. The CDR3 region is CASSPSFVGYTF. The CDR3 DNA reads as TGCGCCAGCAGCCCGAGTTTCGTTGGCTACACCTTC.

The genes are TRBV28 and TRBJ1-2, with D maybe TRBD1 (5 bases). The V end lost 7 bases, the J end lost 8 bases, and 14 bases lay between the germline ends. There are 12 residues in the CDR3. Germline assignment: CDR1 MDHEN and CDR2 SYDVKM. This chain's CDR3 is CASTALRAGYTF. In nucleotides, the CDR3 is TGTGCCAGCACCGCACTCAGGGCCGGCTACACCTTC.

This clone was recorded only once. The sample has other DNA sequences that encode this CDR3 too. This chain joins TRBV5-1 and TRBJ2-7; 8 bases map to TRBD1. The germline V gene encodes CDR1 SGHRS and CDR2 YFSETQ. CDR3 length: 14 amino acids. Trimming took 3 bases from V and 2 from J; bases not matched to a gene: 4. The DNA of the CDR3 is TGCGCCAGCAGCTCAGGACAGGGAACCTACGAGCAGTACTTC. Encoded protein: CASSSGQGTYEQYF.

This clone showed up just once. Written as DNA, the CDR3 is TGTGCCAGCAGTTACTTGGCGGGATACTCCTACGAGCAGTACTTC. It yields the protein CASSYLAGYSYEQYF. The chain joins TRBV6-5 to TRBJ2-7; TRBD2 is a possible D gene (6 bases). CDR1 is MNHEY and CDR2 is SVGAGI in the germline V gene. The CDR3 is made up of 15 amino acids. The V gene lost 1 base and the J gene lost 0 bases, with 10 bases spanning the gap.

V is TRBV30 and J is TRBJ1-3; D is unresolved. The V and J ends lost 5 bases and 0 bases respectively, with 8 bases between them. Germline assignment: CDR1 GTSNPN and CDR2 SVGIG (reference sequence). The CDR3 runs to 13 residues. The CDR3 here is CAWGSSSGNTIYF. CDR3 coding DNA: TGTGCCTGGGGTTCGAGCTCTGGAAACACCATATATTTT.

This sequence joins TRBV6-5 and TRBJ2-1, with TRBD1 identical over 7 bases. J was trimmed by 5 bases and V by 5 bases; bases with no gene match: 9. The CDR3 runs 15 residues. Germline V lookup: CDR1 MNHEY, CDR2 SVGAGI. The CDR3 region is CASSGDLTGNNEQFF. Here the CDR3 DNA reads TGTGCCAGCAGTGGAGACCTGACAGGGAACAATGAGCAGTTCTTC.

The CDR3 here is CASAGDRSNQPQHF. The CDR3 coding sequence is TGTGCCAGCGCTGGGGACAGGAGCAATCAGCCCCAGCATTTT. V is TRBV2 and J is TRBJ1-5, with TRBD1 matching over 8 bases. The V segment lost 8 bases and the J segment 1 base; nucleotides outside the gene matches: 4. The CDR3 runs 14 residues. Per the germline V gene, CDR1 is SNHLY and CDR2 is FYNNEI.

In its sample, this clone was seen once. This chain connects TRBV2 to TRBJ1-1, with D possibly being TRBD1 (6 bases). In germline, CDR1 is SNHLY, CDR2 FYNNEI. The CDR3 contains 14 residues. Trimming left V 7 bases short and J 4 bases short, with 16 bases between. CDR3 residues: CASKGAGVRTEAFF. CDR3 DNA sequence: TGTGCCAGCAAAGGTGCAGGGGTTCGCACTGAAGCTTTCTTT.